The following is a TCR beta chain sequence with its context. The source of the sample is a study of CD8 T cells in ankylosing spondylitis. TCRdb itself ran the 5' RACE reads through MiXCR, one entry per CDR3 protein. The profile shows around 33,000 distinct CDR3 sequences, 5.5% to 8% of them singletons. The CDR3 runs 14 residues. V was trimmed by 6 bases and J by 8 bases, leaving 17 bases between them. Germline V gene data show CDR1 as SQVTM and CDR2 as ANQGSEA. Specimen: blood, either unsorted or a sorted T cell fraction (not recorded which). The source of this sequence is a male donor with ankylosing spondylitis or in good health (not recorded which). This chain uses TRBV29-1 with TRBJ1-6; D ambiguous. The CDR3 DNA follows: TGCAGCGTCCAAGCGGGAGGGAATGATTCACCCCTCCACTTT. This codes for CSVQAGGNDSPLHF. The full variable domain, completed using reference TRBV29-1 and TRBJ1-6, is SAVISQKPSRDICQRGTSLTIQCQVDSQVTMMFWYRQQPGQSLTLIATANQGSEATYESGFVIDKFPISRPNLTFSTLTVSNMSPEDSSIYLCSVQAGGNDSPLHFGNGTRLTVT.